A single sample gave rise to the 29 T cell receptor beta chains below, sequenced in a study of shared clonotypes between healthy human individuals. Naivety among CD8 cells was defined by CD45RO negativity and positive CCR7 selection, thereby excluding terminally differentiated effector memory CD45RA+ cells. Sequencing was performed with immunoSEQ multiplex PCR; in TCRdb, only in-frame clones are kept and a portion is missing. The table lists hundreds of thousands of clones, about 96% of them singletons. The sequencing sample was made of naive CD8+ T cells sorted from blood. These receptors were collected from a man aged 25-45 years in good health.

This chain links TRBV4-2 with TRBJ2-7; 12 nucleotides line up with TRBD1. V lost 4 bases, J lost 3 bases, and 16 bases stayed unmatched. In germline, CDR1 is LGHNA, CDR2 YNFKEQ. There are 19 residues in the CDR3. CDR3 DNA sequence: TGTGCCAGCAGCCCGTTGGGCGGGACAGGGGGCTTTTCCTTCTACGAGCAGTACTTC. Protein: CASSPLGGTGGFSFYEQYF.

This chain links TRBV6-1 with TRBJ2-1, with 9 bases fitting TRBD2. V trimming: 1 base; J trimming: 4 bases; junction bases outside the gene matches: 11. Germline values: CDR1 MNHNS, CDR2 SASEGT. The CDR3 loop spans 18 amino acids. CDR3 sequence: CASSEGWVAGESYNEQFF. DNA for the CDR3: TGTGCCAGCAGTGAAGGGTGGGTAGCGGGAGAGAGTTACAATGAGCAGTTCTTC.

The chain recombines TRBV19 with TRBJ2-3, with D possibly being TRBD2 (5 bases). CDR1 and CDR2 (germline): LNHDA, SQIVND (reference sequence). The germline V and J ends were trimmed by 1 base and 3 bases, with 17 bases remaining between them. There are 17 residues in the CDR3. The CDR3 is CASSIVFRRPTTDTQYF. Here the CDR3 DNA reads TGTGCCAGTAGTATAGTTTTCAGGAGGCCGACGACAGATACGCAGTATTTT.

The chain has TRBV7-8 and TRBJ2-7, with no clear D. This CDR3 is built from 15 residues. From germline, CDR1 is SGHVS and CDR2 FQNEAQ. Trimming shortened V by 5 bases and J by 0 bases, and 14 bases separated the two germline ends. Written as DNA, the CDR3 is TGTGCCAGCAGCCTAAGTATTTATACCTCCTACGAGCAGTACTTC. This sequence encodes CASSLSIYTSYEQYF.

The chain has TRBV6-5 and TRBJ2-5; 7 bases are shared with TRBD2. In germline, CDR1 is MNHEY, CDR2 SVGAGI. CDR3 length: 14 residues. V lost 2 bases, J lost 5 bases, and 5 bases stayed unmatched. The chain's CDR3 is CASSYAGVGETQYF. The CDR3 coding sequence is TGTGCCAGCAGTTACGCGGGGGTCGGGGAGACCCAGTACTTC.

The chain's CDR3 is CASRIEVAAYEQYF. CDR3 bases: TGCGCCAGCAGGATAGAAGTAGCCGCCTACGAGCAGTACTTC. The chain has TRBV10-2 and TRBJ2-7; D unclear. Germline CDR1 is WSHSY and CDR2 is SAAADI. V lost 6 bases to trimming and J lost 2 bases, with 14 bases between them. The CDR3 runs 14 residues.

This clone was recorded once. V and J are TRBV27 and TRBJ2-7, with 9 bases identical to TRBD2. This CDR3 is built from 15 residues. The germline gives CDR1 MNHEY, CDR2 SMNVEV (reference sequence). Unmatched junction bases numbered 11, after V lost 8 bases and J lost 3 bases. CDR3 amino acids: CASRLGAGGLYEQYF. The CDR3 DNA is TGTGCCAGCCGACTGGGAGCGGGAGGTCTCTACGAGCAGTACTTC.

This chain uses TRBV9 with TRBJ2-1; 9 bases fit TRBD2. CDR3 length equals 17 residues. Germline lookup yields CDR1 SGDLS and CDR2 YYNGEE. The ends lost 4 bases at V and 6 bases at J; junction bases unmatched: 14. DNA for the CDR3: TGTGCCAGCAGCCCCCGAGTGGGTAGCGGGAGAGGCAATGAGCAGTTCTTC. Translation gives CASSPRVGSGRGNEQFF.

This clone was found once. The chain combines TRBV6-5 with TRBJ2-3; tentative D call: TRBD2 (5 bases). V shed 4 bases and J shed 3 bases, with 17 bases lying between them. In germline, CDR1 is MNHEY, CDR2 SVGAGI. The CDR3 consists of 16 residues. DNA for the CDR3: TGTGCCAGCAGTTCCTGGTGGCAGGAGGAGACAGATACGCAGTATTTT. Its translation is CASSSWWQEETDTQYF.

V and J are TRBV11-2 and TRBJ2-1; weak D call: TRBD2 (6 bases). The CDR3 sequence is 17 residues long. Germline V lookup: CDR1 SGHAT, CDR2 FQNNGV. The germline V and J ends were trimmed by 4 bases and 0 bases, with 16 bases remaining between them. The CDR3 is CASSSLGAGSSYNEQFF. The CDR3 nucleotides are TGTGCCAGCAGCTCCCTAGGGGCGGGGAGCTCCTACAATGAGCAGTTCTTC.

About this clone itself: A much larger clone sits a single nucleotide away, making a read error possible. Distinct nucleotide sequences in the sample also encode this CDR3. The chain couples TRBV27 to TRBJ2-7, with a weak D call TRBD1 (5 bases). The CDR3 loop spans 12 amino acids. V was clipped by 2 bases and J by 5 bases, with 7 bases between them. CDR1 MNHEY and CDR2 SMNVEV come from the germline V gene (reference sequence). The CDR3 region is CASSLLGDEQYF. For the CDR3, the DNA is TGTGCCAGCAGTTTACTAGGGGACGAGCAGTACTTC.

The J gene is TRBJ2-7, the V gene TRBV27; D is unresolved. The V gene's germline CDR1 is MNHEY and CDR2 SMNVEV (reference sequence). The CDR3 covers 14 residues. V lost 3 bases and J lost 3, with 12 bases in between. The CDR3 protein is CASSFRAEVYEQYF. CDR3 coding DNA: TGTGCCAGCAGTTTTAGGGCAGAAGTCTACGAGCAGTACTTC.

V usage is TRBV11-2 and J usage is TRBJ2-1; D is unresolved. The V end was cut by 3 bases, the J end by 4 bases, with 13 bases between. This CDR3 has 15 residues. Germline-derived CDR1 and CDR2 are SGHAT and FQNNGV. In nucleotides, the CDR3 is TGTGCCAGCAGCTTGGCACGGAATCTTTACAATGAGCAGTTCTTC. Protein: CASSLARNLYNEQFF.

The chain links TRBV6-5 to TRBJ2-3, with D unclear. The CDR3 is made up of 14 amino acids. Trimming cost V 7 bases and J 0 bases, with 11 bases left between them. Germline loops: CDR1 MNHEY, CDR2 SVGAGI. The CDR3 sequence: CASNSDSSTDTQYF. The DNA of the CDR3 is TGTGCCAGCAATTCGGATTCTAGCACAGATACGCAGTATTTT.

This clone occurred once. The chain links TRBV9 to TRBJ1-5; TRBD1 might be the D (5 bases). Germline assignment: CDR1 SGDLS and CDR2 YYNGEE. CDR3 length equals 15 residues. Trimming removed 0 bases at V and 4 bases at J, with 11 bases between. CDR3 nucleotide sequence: TGTGCCAGCAGCGTAGCAGGGCGGGCAAATCAGCCCCAGCATTTT. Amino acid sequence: CASSVAGRANQPQHF.

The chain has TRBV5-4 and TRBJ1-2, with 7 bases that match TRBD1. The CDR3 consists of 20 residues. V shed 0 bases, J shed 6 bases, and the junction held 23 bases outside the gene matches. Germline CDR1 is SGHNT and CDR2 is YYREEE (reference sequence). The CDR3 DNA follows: TGTGCCAGCAGCTTGGAGGGACAGCGGCCTTCTTATCCCTACTTGGATGGCTACACCTTC. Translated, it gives CASSLEGQRPSYPYLDGYTF.

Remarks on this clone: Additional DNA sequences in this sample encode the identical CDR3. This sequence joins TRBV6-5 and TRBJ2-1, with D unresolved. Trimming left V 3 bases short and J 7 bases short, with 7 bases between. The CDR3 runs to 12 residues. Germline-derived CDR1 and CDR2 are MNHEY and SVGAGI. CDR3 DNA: TGTGCCAGCAGTTATTTGGGGAATGAGCAGTTCTTC. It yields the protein CASSYLGNEQFF.

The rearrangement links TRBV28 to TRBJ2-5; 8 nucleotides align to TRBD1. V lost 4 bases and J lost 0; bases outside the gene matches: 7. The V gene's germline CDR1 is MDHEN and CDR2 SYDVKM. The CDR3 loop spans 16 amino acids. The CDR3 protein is CASSSRTGYHQETQYF. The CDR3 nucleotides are TGTGCCAGCAGTTCCCGGACAGGGTATCACCAAGAGACCCAGTACTTC.

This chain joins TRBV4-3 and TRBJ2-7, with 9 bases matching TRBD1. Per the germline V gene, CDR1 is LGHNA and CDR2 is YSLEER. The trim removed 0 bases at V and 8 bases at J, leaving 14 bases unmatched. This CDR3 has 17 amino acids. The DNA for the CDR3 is TGCGCCAGCAGCCAAGAAGTCGCCGGGACAGGGAATAGACAGCAGTACTTC. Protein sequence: CASSQEVAGTGNRQQYF.

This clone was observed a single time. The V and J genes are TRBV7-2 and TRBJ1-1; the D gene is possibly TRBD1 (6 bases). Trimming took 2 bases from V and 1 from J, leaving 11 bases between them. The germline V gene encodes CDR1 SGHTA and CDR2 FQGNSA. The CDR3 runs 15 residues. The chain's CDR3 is CASSLSGAANTEAFF. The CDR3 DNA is TGTGCCAGCAGCTTATCGGGGGCGGCGAACACTGAAGCTTTCTTT.

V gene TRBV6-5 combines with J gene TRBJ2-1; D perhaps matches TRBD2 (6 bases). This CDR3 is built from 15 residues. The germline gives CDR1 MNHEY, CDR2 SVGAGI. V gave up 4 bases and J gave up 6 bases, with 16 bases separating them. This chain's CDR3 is CASSLTGGPANEQFF. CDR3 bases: TGTGCCAGCAGTTTGACCGGAGGGCCAGCCAATGAGCAGTTCTTC.

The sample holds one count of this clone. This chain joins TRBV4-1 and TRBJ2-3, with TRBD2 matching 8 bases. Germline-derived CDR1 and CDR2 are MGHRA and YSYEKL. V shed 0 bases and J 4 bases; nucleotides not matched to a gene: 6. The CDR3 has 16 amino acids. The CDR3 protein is CASSQDTAGVADTQYF. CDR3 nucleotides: TGCGCCAGCAGCCAAGATACAGCGGGAGTTGCAGATACGCAGTATTTT.

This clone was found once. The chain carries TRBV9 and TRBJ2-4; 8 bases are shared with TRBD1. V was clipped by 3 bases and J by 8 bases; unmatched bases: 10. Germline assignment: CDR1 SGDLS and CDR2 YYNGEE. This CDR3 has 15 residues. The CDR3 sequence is CASSAGQGALDIQYF. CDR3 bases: TGTGCCAGCAGCGCCGGACAGGGAGCCTTGGACATTCAGTACTTC.

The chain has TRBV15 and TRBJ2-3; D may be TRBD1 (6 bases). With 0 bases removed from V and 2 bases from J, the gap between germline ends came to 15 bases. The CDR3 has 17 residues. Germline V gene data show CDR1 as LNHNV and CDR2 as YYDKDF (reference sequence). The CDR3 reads CATSRDGPTGFTDTQYF. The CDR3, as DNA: TGTGCCACCAGCAGAGATGGGCCCACAGGGTTCACAGATACGCAGTATTTT. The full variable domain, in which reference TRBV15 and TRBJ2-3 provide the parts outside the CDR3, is DAMVIQNPRYQVTQFGKPVTLSCSQTLNHNVMYWYQQKSSQAPKLLFHYYDKDFNNEADTPDNFQSRRPNTSFCFLDIRSPGLGDTAMYLCATSRDGPTGFTDTQYFGPGTRLTVL.

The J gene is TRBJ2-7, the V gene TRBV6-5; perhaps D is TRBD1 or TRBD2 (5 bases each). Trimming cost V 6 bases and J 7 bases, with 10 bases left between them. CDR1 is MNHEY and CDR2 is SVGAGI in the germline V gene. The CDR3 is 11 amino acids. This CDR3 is CASRTGGEQYF. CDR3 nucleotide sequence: TGTGCCAGCAGAACAGGAGGTGAGCAGTACTTC.

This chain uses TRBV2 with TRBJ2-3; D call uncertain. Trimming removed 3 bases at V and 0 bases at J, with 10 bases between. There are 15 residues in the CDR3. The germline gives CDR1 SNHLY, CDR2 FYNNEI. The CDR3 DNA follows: TGTGCCAGCAGTGATTTAACTACTAGCACAGATACGCAGTATTTT. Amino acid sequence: CASSDLTTSTDTQYF.

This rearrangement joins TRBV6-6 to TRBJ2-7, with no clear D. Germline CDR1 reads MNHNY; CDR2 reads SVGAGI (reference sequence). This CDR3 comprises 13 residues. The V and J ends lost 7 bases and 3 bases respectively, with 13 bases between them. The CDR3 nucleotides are TGTGCCAGCACCCCGTCGGGCAACTACGAGCAGTACTTC. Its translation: CASTPSGNYEQYF.

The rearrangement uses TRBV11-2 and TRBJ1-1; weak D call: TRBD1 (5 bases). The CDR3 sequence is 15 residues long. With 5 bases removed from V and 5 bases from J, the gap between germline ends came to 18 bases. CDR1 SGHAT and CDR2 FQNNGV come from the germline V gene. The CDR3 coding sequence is TGTGCCAGCAGCCCTCCAGGGTGGGGAGGGACTGAAGCTTTCTTT. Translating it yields CASSPPGWGGTEAFF.

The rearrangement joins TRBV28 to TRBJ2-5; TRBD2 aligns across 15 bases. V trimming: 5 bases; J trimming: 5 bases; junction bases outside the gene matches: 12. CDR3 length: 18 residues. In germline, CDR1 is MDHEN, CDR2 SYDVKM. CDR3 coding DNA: TGTGCCAGCAGTCCCGGACTAGCGGGAGGGCCAAGATGGGAGACCCAGTACTTC. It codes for CASSPGLAGGPRWETQYF.